Presented here are 9 T cell receptor beta chains from one specimen sequenced in a study of T cells in localized non-small cell lung cancer. Produced via immunoSEQ multiplex PCR; TCRdb's table is partial and in-frame only. Of about 27,000 clones in the sample, approximately 90% are singletons; the top ten hold about 14%. This specimen was peripheral blood, taken before any cancer treatment. These receptors were taken from a female donor of 60 years or more with stage II squamous cell lung carcinoma.

The CDR3 reads CASSDRGVPNEKLFF. The DNA for the CDR3 is TGTGCCAGCAGTGACAGGGGCGTTCCTAATGAAAAACTGTTTTTT. The chain couples TRBV2 to TRBJ1-4; TRBD1 is a possible D gene (6 bases). The CDR3 contains 15 residues. Germline V gene sequence: CDR1 SNHLY, CDR2 FYNNEI. V lost 3 bases, J lost 3 bases, and 11 bases lay in between.

The chain combines TRBV19 with TRBJ2-1; TRBD1 matches at 7 bases. Germline CDR1 and CDR2: LNHDA and SQIVND (reference sequence). This CDR3 contains 16 residues. The V segment lost 4 bases and the J segment 0 bases; nucleotides outside the gene matches: 6. CDR3 nucleotide sequence: TGTGCCAGTAGTACCGTTTGGGACAGCTCCTACAATGAGCAGTTCTTC. It is translated as CASSTVWDSSYNEQFF.

V gene TRBV7-2 combines with J gene TRBJ2-7; D may match TRBD1 or TRBD2 (5 bases each). The CDR3 sequence is 15 residues long. With 5 bases removed from V and 2 bases from J, the gap between germline ends came to 16 bases. CDR1 is SGHTA and CDR2 is FQGNSA in the germline V gene. The CDR3 sequence: CASSSEGTGPYEQYF. DNA of the CDR3: TGTGCCAGCAGCAGTGAGGGGACGGGGCCCTACGAGCAGTACTTC.

V usage is TRBV6-1 and J usage is TRBJ2-3, with 9 bases lining up with TRBD2. The CDR3 is 15 amino acids. Unmatched junction bases numbered 3, after V lost 3 bases and J lost 2 bases. The germline gives CDR1 MNHNS, CDR2 SASEGT. DNA for the CDR3: TGTGCCAGCAGTGAGCCTAGCGGGAACACAGATACGCAGTATTTT. Translating it yields CASSEPSGNTDTQYF.

The chain is built from TRBV5-1 and TRBJ1-3; D is unresolved. The CDR3 runs to 13 residues. Germline CDR1 and CDR2: SGHRS and YFSETQ. The germline V and J ends were trimmed by 4 bases and 3 bases, with 8 bases remaining between them. Here the CDR3 DNA reads TGCGCCAGCAGCGTGAACGATGGAAACACCATATATTTT. Amino acid sequence: CASSVNDGNTIYF.

This sequence joins TRBV7-8 and TRBJ1-3; D not certain. The CDR3 has 16 amino acids. The V end was cut by 2 bases, the J end by 3 bases, with 14 bases between. Germline V gene data show CDR1 as SGHVS and CDR2 as FQNEAQ. The CDR3 region has the DNA TGTGCCAGCAGCTTAATGGGGTCGCGCAATGGAAACACCATATATTTT. Protein product: CASSLMGSRNGNTIYF.

The chain employs TRBV7-9 and TRBJ2-7; the match to TRBD1 covers 10 bases. The CDR3 covers 15 residues. J lost 3 bases, V lost 1 base, and 3 bases had no gene match. CDR1 is SEHNR, CDR2 FQNEAQ, per germline (reference sequence). CDR3 sequence (DNA): TGTGCCAGCAGCTTAGGACAGGGGGCTGGCTACGAGCAGTACTTC. Translated: CASSLGQGAGYEQYF.

This sequence joins TRBV5-4 and TRBJ2-5; TRBD2 might be the D (7 bases). V was cut by 6 bases and J by 5 bases, with 17 bases left in between. Germline CDR1 is SGHNT and CDR2 is YYREEE (reference sequence). The CDR3 has 14 residues. The CDR3 region has the DNA TGTGCCAGCACCTCGGGGGGCGCCCACGAGACCCAGTACTTC. Protein: CASTSGGAHETQYF.

The genes are TRBV19 and TRBJ2-3; D perhaps matches TRBD1 (5 bases). V was pared by 4 bases and J by 0 bases, with 11 bases between. This CDR3 has 15 amino acids. Germline V gives CDR1 LNHDA, CDR2 SQIVND (reference sequence). In nucleotides, the CDR3 is TGTGCCAGTAGTACCCCAGGGTTCAGCACAGATACGCAGTATTTT. It codes for CASSTPGFSTDTQYF.